This T cell receptor beta chain was captured by sequencing in a study of blood T cell repertoires in COVID-19. On the study more broadly: Some COVID-19 samples were acute and others convalescent; all came from the United States, Italy and Spain. PBMCs, B-cell-depleted T cells, or T cells provided the cDNA or gDNA that made up the material.

Seattle participants joined during active infection and were tracked over time. Germline assignment: CDR1 SGHNT and CDR2 YENEEA. V gave up 4 bases and J gave up 0 bases; unmatched junction bases: 1. CDR3 length equals 15 residues. In the original analysis: By means of reference gene primer amplification, nucleated cell counts were estimated. Some clones are missing from TCRdb's copy, which holds only in-frame ones; the method was immunoSEQ multiplex PCR. D and trimming come from the DNA, and the V and J calls and clone size come from that table. This sample has hundreds of thousands of clones, with 70% to 90% found just once.

The sequenced sample was peripheral blood. This receptor was obtained from a woman aged 30 to 39 with COVID-19, enrolled during active disease. V and J are TRBV11-3 and TRBJ2-1, with 9 positions matching TRBD1. This CDR3 reads CASSWGQGSYNEQFF. The CDR3 DNA reads as TGTGCCAGCAGCTGGGGACAGGGCTCCTACAATGAGCAGTTCTTC.